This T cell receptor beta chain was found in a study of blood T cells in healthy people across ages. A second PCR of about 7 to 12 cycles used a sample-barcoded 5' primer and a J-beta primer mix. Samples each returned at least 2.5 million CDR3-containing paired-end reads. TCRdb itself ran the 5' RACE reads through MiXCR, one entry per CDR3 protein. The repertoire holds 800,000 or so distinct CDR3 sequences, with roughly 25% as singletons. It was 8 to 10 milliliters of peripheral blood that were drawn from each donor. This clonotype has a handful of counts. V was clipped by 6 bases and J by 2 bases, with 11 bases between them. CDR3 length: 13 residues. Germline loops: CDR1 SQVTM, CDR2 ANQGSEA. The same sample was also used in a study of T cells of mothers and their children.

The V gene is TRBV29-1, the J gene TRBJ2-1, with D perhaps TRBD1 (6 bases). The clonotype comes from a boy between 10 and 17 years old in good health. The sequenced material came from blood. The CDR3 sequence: CSVADRPYNEQFF. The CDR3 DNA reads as TGCAGCGTGGCGGACAGACCCTACAATGAGCAGTTCTTC.